The clone carrying this TCR beta chain showed up many times. The data stem from a study of identical twins. This CDR3 region has 14 residues. Germline V gene lookup returns CDR1 ENHRY and CDR2 SYGVKD. Trimming removed 10 bases from V and 0 bases from J; junction bases left unmatched: 5. TCRdb redid the calling of the 5' RACE reads with MiXCR, one entry per CDR3 protein. Of hundreds of thousands of distinct CDR3 sequences listed, more than 9% were seen once; the top ten hold around 1.6%. These sequences were also reported in another study, on yellow fever vaccine responses in identical twins.

The source is a woman aged 18-29 years in good health. The sequencing sample was made of PBMCs. The rearrangement links TRBV10-3 to TRBJ2-1, with TRBD2 identical over 8 bases. In nucleotides, the CDR3 is TGTGCCAGCAGCGGGGGCACCTCCTACAATGAGCAGTTCTTC. It codes for CASSGGTSYNEQFF.